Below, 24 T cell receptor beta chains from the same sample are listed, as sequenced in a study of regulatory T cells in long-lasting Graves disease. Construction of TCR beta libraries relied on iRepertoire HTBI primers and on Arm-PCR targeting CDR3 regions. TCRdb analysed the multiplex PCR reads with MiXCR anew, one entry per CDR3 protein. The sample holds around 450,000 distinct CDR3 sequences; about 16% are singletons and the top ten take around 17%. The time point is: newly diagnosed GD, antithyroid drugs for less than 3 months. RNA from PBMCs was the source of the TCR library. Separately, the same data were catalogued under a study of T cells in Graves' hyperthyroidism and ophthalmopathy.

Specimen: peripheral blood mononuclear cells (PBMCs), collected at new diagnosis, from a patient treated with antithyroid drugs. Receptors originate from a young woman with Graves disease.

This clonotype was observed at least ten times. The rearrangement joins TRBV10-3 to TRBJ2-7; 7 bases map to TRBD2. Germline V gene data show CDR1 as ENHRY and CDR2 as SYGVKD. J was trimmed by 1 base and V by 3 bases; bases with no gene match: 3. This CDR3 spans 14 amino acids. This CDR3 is CAISDDGRSYEQYF. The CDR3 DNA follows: TGTGCCATCAGTGATGACGGGAGGTCCTACGAGCAGTACTTC.

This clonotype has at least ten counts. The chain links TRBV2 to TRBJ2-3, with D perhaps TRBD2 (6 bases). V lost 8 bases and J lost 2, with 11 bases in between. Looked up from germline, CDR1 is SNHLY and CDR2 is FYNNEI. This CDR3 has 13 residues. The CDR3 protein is CASLRETTDTQYF. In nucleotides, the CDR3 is TGTGCCAGCTTGCGGGAAACCACAGATACGCAGTATTTT.

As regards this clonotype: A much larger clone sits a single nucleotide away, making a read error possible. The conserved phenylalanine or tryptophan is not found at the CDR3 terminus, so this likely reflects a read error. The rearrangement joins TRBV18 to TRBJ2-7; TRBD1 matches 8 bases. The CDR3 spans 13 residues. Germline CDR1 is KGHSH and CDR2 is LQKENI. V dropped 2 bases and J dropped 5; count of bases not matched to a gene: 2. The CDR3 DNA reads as TGTGCCAGCTCACCAGTGACAGGGGACGAGCAGTACTCC. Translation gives CASSPVTGDEQYS.

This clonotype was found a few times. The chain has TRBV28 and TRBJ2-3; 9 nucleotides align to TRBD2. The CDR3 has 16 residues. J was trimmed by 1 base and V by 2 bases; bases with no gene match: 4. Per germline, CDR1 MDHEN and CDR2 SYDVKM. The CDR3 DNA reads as TGTGCCAGCAGTTTACCACTAGCGGGCCGCACAGATACGCAGTATTTT. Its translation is CASSLPLAGRTDTQYF. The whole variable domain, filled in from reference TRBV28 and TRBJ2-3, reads DVKVTQSSRYLVKRTGEKVFLECVQDMDHENMFWYRQDPGLGLRLIYFSYDVKMKEKGDIPEGYSVSREKKERFSLILESASTNQTSMYLCASSLPLAGRTDTQYFGPGTRLTVL.

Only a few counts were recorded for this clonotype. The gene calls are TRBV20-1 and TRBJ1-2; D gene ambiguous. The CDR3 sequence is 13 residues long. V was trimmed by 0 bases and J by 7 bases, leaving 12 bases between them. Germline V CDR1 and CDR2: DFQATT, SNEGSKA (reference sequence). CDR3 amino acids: CSARDELDRGYTF. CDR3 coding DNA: TGCAGTGCTAGAGATGAGTTAGACCGTGGCTACACCTTC.

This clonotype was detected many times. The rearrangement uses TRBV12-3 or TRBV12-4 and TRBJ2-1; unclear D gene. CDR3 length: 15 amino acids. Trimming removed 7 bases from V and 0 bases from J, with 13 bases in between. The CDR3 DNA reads TGTGCCAGCACCCGCCGAGGTGCCTCCTACAATGAGCAGTTCTTC. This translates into CASTRRGASYNEQFF.

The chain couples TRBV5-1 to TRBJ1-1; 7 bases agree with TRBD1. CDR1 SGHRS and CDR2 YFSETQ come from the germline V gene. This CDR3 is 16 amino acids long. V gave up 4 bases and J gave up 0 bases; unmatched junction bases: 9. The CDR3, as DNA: TGCGCCAGCAGCGCCCACCTGACAGGGTTGAACACTGAAGCTTTCTTT. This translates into CASSAHLTGLNTEAFF.

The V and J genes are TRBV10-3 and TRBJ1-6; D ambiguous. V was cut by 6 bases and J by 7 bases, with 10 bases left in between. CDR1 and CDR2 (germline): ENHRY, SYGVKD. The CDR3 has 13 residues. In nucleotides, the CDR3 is TGTGCCATCAGGCGGCAGGACAATTCACCCCTCCACTTT. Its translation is CAIRRQDNSPLHF.

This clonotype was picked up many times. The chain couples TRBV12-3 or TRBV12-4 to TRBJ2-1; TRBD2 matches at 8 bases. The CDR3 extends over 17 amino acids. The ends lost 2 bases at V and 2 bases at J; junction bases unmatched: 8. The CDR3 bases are TGTGCCAGCAGTTTAATCGACGGGAGGGTGCCCTACAATGAGCAGTTCTTC. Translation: CASSLIDGRVPYNEQFF.

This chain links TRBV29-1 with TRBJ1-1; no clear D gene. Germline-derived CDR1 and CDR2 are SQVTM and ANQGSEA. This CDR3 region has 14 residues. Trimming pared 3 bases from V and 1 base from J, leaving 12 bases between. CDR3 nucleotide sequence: TGCAGCGTTGATAGAGATGGAAAGAACACTGAAGCTTTCTTT. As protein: CSVDRDGKNTEAFF.

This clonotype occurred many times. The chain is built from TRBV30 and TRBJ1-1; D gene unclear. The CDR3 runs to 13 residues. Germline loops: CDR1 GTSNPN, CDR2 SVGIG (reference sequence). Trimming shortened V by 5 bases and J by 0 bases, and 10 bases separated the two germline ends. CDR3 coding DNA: TGTGCCTGGCGCGGGAAAATGAACACTGAAGCTTTCTTT. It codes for CAWRGKMNTEAFF. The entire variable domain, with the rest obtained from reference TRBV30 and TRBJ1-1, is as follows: SQTIHQWPATLVQPVGSPLSLECTVEGTSNPNLYWYRQAAGRGLQLLFYSVGIGQISSEVPQNLSASRPQDRQFILSSKKLLLSDSGFYLCAWRGKMNTEAFFGQGTRLTVV.

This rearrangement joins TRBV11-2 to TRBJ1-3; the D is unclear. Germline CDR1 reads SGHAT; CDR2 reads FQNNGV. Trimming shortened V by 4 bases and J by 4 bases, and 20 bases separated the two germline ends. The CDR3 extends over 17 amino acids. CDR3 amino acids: CASSSSVRETLGNTIYF. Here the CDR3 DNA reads TGTGCCAGCAGCTCTAGCGTCCGGGAGACTCTAGGAAACACCATATATTTT.

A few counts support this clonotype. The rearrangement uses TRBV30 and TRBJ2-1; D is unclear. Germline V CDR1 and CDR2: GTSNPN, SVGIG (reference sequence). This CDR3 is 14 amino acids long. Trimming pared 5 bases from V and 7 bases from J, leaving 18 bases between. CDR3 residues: CAWSPDVKPNEQFF. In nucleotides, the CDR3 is TGTGCCTGGTCTCCGGACGTAAAACCGAATGAGCAGTTCTTC.

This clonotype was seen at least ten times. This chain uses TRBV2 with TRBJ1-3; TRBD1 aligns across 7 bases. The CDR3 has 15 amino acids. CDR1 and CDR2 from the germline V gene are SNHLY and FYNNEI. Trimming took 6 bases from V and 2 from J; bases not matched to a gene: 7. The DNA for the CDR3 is TGTGCCAGCAGCCAGGGTACAGGGGCTGGAAACACCATATATTTT. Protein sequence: CASSQGTGAGNTIYF.

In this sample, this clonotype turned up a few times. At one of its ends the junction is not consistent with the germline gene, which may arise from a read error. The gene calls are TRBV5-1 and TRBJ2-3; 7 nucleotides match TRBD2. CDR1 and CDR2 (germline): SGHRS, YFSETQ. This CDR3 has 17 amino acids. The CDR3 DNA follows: TGTGCCAGCAGCTCGATGAATAGCGGGTCCCGCACAGATACGCAGTATTTT. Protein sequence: CASSSMNSGSRTDTQYF.

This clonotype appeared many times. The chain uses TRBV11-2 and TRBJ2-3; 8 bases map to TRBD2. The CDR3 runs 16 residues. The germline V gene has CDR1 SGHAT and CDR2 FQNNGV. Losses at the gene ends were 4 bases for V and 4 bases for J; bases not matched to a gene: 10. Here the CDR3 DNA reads TGTGCCAGCAGCTCGGGCGGTAGCGGGATATCAGATACGCAGTATTTT. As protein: CASSSGGSGISDTQYF.

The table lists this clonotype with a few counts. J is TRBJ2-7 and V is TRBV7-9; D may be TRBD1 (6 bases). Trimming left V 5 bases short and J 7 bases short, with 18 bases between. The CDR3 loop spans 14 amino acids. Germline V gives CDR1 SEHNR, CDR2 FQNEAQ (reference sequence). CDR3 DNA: TGTGCCAGCAGCCATACAGGGTTGGGTTATGAGCAGTACTTC. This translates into CASSHTGLGYEQYF.

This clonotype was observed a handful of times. The CDR3 sequence: CASSRTGSEEQYF. The DNA of the CDR3 is TGTGCCAGCAGCAGAACAGGGTCAGAAGAGCAGTACTTC. The chain recombines TRBV7-8 with TRBJ2-7; TRBD1 is a possible D gene (6 bases). This CDR3 region has 13 residues. The V gene's germline CDR1 is SGHVS and CDR2 FQNEAQ. Trimming pared 5 bases from V and 7 bases from J, leaving 15 bases between. The full variable domain, in which reference TRBV7-8 and TRBJ2-7 provide the parts outside the CDR3, is GAGVSQSPRYKVAKRGQDVALRCDPISGHVSLFWYQQALGQGPEFLTYFQNEAQLDKSGLPSDRFFAERPEGSVSTLKIQRTQQEDSAVYLCASSRTGSEEQYFGPGTRLTVT.

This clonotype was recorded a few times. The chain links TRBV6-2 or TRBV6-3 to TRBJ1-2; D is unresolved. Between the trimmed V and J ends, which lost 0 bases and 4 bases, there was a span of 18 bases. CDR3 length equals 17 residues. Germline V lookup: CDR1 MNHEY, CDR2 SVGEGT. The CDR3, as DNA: TGTGCCAGCAGTTACTCTTGGCGAAACCCTTTAAGCTATGGCTACACCTTC. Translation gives CASSYSWRNPLSYGYTF.

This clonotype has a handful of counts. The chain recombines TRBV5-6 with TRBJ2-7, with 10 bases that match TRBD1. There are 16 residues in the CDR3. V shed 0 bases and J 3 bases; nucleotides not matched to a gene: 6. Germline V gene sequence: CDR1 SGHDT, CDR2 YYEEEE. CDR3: CASSLALGTGVYEQYF. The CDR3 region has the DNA TGTGCCAGCAGCTTGGCCTTAGGGACAGGGGTCTACGAGCAGTACTTC.

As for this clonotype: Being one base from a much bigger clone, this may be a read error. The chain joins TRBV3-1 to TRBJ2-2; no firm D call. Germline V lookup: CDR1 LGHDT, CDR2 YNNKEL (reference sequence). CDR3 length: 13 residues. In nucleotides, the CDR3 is TGTGCCGGCAGTATGCCGGGCACCGGGGAGCTGTTTTTT. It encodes CAGSMPGTGELFF.

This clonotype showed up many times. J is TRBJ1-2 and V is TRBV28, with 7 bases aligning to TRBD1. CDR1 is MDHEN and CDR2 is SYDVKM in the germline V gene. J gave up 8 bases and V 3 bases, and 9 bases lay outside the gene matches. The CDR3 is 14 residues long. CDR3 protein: CASSFERGRRGYTF. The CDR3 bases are TGTGCCAGCAGTTTTGAGAGGGGGCGCAGGGGCTACACCTTC.

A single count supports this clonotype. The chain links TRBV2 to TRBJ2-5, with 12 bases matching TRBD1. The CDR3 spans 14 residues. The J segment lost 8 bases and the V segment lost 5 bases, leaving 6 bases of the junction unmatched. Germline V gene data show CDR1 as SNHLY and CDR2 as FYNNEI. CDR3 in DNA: TGTGCCAGCAGTTCGGGACAGGGGGCAACTACCCAGTACTTC. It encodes CASSSGQGATTQYF.

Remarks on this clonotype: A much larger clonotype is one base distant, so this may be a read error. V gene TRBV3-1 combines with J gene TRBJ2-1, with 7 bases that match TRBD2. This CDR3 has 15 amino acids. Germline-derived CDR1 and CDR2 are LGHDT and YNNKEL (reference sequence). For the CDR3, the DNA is TGTGCCAGCAGCCCACGAGCGGGATTCTACGATGAGCAGTTCTTC. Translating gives CASSPRAGFYDEQFF.